This T cell receptor beta chain was captured by sequencing in a study of blood T cells in healthy people across ages. V was pared by 0 bases and J by 4 bases, with 13 bases between. The CDR3 extends over 15 amino acids. Looked up from germline, CDR1 is SGDLS and CDR2 is YYNGEE. Alongside a J-beta primer mix, a sample-barcoded 5' primer served in a second PCR lasting about 7 to 11 cycles. TCRdb used MiXCR to reprocess the 5' RACE reads, holding one entry per CDR3 protein. The table includes 1.5 million to 2 million distinct CDR3 sequences, roughly 27% detected once. The sample comprised blood. The sequence derives from a young woman in good health. The chain recombines TRBV9 with TRBJ1-2, with D perhaps TRBD1 (5 bases). CDR3 bases: TGTGCCAGCAGCGTAGAGGGGCGAGGATCCTATGGCTACACCTTC. This translates into CASSVEGRGSYGYTF.